This is a list of T cell receptor beta chains from one sample in a study of cytomegalovirus exposure and HLA in healthy donors. Sequenced by immunoSEQ multiplex PCR; TCRdb stores in-frame clones only, minus some. Of roughly 190,000 clones listed, about 80% were seen once; the top ten hold about 2%. Sequencing was performed on PBMCs. These TCRs come from a woman aged 25 to 39 in good health and CMV-seropositive. CDR3s include the opening cysteine and the closing phenylalanine or tryptophan. The order of the fields is clone size, V gene, D gene, J gene, CDR3 protein, CDR3 DNA. D genes are given only for firm matches. The listing skips clone size in some rows; elsewhere it reads once, few, many or a size class.

clone size: -
V gene: TRBV7-9
D gene: -
J gene: TRBJ2-5
CDR3 protein: CASSLGVSQGGETQYF
CDR3 DNA: TGTGCCAGCAGCTTAGGTGTCTCTCAGGGCGGCGAGACCCAGTACTTC

clone size: -
V gene: TRBV7-8
D gene: -
J gene: TRBJ2-2
CDR3 protein: CASSTPGSISGGELFF
CDR3 DNA: TGTGCCAGCAGCACCCCCGGGTCCATCTCGGGCGGGGAGCTGTTTTTT

clone size: -
V gene: TRBV28
D gene: TRBD2
J gene: TRBJ2-1
CDR3 protein: CASSLGRSGGLSYNEQFF
CDR3 DNA: TGTGCCAGCAGTTTGGGTCGGAGCGGGGGCCTTTCCTACAATGAGCAGTTCTTC

clone size: -
V gene: TRBV7-9
D gene: -
J gene: TRBJ2-2
CDR3 protein: CASSRTGELFF
CDR3 DNA: TGTGCCAGCAGCCGCACCGGGGAGCTGTTTTTT

clone size: few
V gene: TRBV7-2
D gene: TRBD2
J gene: TRBJ2-7
CDR3 protein: CASSPSSGGAEQYF
CDR3 DNA: TGTGCCAGCAGCCCTTCTAGCGGGGGGGCCGAGCAGTACTTC

clone size: -
V gene: TRBV10-1
D gene: -
J gene: TRBJ2-1
CDR3 protein: CASSEGGSYNEQFF
CDR3 DNA: TGCGCCAGCAGTGAAGGGGGTTCCTACAATGAGCAGTTCTTC

clone size: -
V gene: TRBV6-6
D gene: -
J gene: TRBJ2-1
CDR3 protein: CASSYDFHNEQFF
CDR3 DNA: TGTGCCAGCAGTTACGACTTTCACAATGAGCAGTTCTTC

clone size: -
V gene: TRBV10-3
D gene: -
J gene: TRBJ1-1
CDR3 protein: CAISESFNSRNTEAFF
CDR3 DNA: TGTGCCATCAGTGAGTCGTTCAACAGCAGGAACACTGAAGCTTTCTTT

clone size: -
V gene: TRBV7-9
D gene: -
J gene: TRBJ2-7
CDR3 protein: CASSPVYEQYF
CDR3 DNA: TGTGCCAGCAGCCCAGTCTACGAGCAGTACTTC

clone size: -
V gene: TRBV5-4
D gene: -
J gene: TRBJ2-5
CDR3 protein: CASSSARAGETQYF
CDR3 DNA: TGTGCCAGCAGCTCCGCCAGGGCTGGAGAGACCCAGTACTTC

clone size: once
V gene: TRBV27
D gene: TRBD1
J gene: TRBJ2-2
CDR3 protein: CASSLGGTGVTGELFF
CDR3 DNA: TGTGCCAGCAGTTTGGGCGGGACAGGGGTCACCGGGGAGCTGTTTTTT

clone size: -
V gene: TRBV10-2
D gene: TRBD1
J gene: TRBJ2-7
CDR3 protein: CASKGTGTPHEQYF
CDR3 DNA: TGCGCCAGCAAAGGGACAGGGACCCCTCACGAGCAGTACTTC

clone size: -
V gene: TRBV6-1
D gene: -
J gene: TRBJ1-5
CDR3 protein: CASRYDSANQPQHF
CDR3 DNA: TGTGCCAGCAGATATGACAGTGCAAATCAGCCCCAGCATTTT

clone size: once
V gene: TRBV18
D gene: -
J gene: TRBJ1-6
CDR3 protein: CASSPEDEGDSYNSPLHF
CDR3 DNA: TGTGCCAGCTCACCGGAAGATGAGGGCGACTCCTATAATTCACCCCTCCACTTT

clone size: -
V gene: TRBV7-2
D gene: -
J gene: TRBJ1-5
CDR3 protein: CASSFEVQPQHF
CDR3 DNA: TGTGCCAGCAGCTTTGAGGTTCAGCCCCAGCATTTT

clone size: -
V gene: TRBV7-2
D gene: TRBD1
J gene: TRBJ1-2
CDR3 protein: CASSLALSDRGAGGYTF
CDR3 DNA: TGTGCCAGCAGCTTAGCGCTATCGGACAGGGGCGCCGGTGGCTACACCTTC

clone size: -
V gene: TRBV30
D gene: TRBD2
J gene: TRBJ2-1
CDR3 protein: CAWETSGRYTEQFF
CDR3 DNA: TGTGCCTGGGAGACTAGCGGGAGATATACTGAGCAGTTCTTC

clone size: -
V gene: TRBV6-5
D gene: -
J gene: TRBJ1-1
CDR3 protein: CASSYHAVNTEAFF
CDR3 DNA: TGTGCCAGCAGTTACCACGCAGTGAACACTGAAGCTTTCTTT

clone size: -
V gene: TRBV2
D gene: -
J gene: TRBJ1-2
CDR3 protein: CASSETPGYGYTF
CDR3 DNA: TGTGCCAGCAGTGAAACCCCAGGCTATGGCTACACCTTC

clone size: -
V gene: TRBV19
D gene: TRBD1
J gene: TRBJ1-5
CDR3 protein: CASSLSRQGRQPQHF
CDR3 DNA: TGTGCCAGTAGTCTTTCAAGACAGGGCCGACAGCCCCAGCATTTT

clone size: -
V gene: TRBV27
D gene: -
J gene: TRBJ2-2
CDR3 protein: CASTQRANTGELFF
CDR3 DNA: TGTGCCAGCACCCAGCGCGCCAACACCGGGGAGCTGTTTTTT

clone size: -
V gene: TRBV10-3
D gene: -
J gene: TRBJ1-4
CDR3 protein: CAISDPAGDEKLFF
CDR3 DNA: TGTGCCATCAGTGACCCGGCAGGGGATGAAAAACTGTTTTTT

clone size: once
V gene: TRBV10-3
D gene: -
J gene: TRBJ1-2
CDR3 protein: CAISEQGLANYGYTF
CDR3 DNA: TGTGCCATCAGTGAGCAGGGTCTAGCTAACTATGGCTACACCTTC

clone size: once
V gene: TRBV10-3
D gene: -
J gene: TRBJ2-1
CDR3 protein: CAIAEEESYNEQFF
CDR3 DNA: TGTGCCATCGCAGAGGAGGAGTCCTACAATGAGCAGTTCTTC

clone size: -
V gene: TRBV7-9
D gene: -
J gene: TRBJ2-7
CDR3 protein: CASSGNEQYF
CDR3 DNA: TGTGCCAGCAGCGGCAACGAGCAGTACTTC

clone size: -
V gene: TRBV9
D gene: -
J gene: TRBJ1-2
CDR3 protein: CASSVEFGAHGYTF
CDR3 DNA: TGTGCCAGCAGCGTAGAGTTTGGGGCGCACGGCTACACCTTC

clone size: -
V gene: TRBV12-5
D gene: TRBD2
J gene: TRBJ2-5
CDR3 protein: CASARGGSGLGETQYF
CDR3 DNA: TGTGCTAGTGCCCGCGGGGGTTCGGGGTTGGGGGAGACCCAGTACTTC

clone size: -
V gene: TRBV18
D gene: TRBD1
J gene: TRBJ1-1
CDR3 protein: CASSGQGLLTEAFF
CDR3 DNA: TGTGCCAGCTCCGGACAGGGGCTCCTCACTGAAGCTTTCTTT

clone size: -
V gene: TRBV6-5
D gene: -
J gene: TRBJ2-3
CDR3 protein: CASNGGSDTQYF
CDR3 DNA: TGTGCCAGCAATGGGGGGTCGGATACGCAGTATTTT

clone size: -
V gene: TRBV6-6
D gene: TRBD1
J gene: TRBJ1-2
CDR3 protein: CASSRQGEGYTF
CDR3 DNA: TGTGCCAGCAGCCGACAGGGCGAGGGCTACACCTTC

clone size: -
V gene: TRBV10-3
D gene: TRBD2
J gene: TRBJ2-1
CDR3 protein: CAITPTSGRSGEQFF
CDR3 DNA: TGTGCCATCACCCCTACTAGCGGGAGATCGGGGGAGCAGTTCTTC

clone size: -
V gene: TRBV11-2
D gene: -
J gene: TRBJ2-3
CDR3 protein: CASSLGHRAGTDTQYF
CDR3 DNA: TGTGCCAGCAGCTTAGGGCACAGGGCCGGCACAGATACGCAGTATTTT

clone size: -
V gene: TRBV5-1
D gene: TRBD1
J gene: TRBJ1-2
CDR3 protein: CASRPNRGQINYGYTF
CDR3 DNA: TGCGCCAGCAGGCCAAACAGGGGACAGATTAACTATGGCTACACCTTC

clone size: -
V gene: TRBV5-1
D gene: -
J gene: TRBJ1-1
CDR3 protein: CASSRGGQGRNTEAFF
CDR3 DNA: TGCGCCAGCAGCCGGGGGGGGCAGGGACGGAACACTGAAGCTTTCTTT

clone size: -
V gene: TRBV7-2
D gene: TRBD2
J gene: TRBJ2-2
CDR3 protein: CASSLKAGHTGELFF
CDR3 DNA: TGTGCCAGCAGCTTAAAAGCGGGGCATACCGGGGAGCTGTTTTTT

clone size: few
V gene: TRBV30
D gene: TRBD1
J gene: TRBJ1-6
CDR3 protein: CAWLQGAADSPLHF
CDR3 DNA: TGTGCCTGGTTGCAGGGGGCGGCGGATTCACCCCTCCACTTT

clone size: -
V gene: TRBV5-8
D gene: -
J gene: TRBJ1-4
CDR3 protein: CASTRWADEKLFF
CDR3 DNA: TGTGCCAGCACAAGATGGGCTGATGAAAAACTGTTTTTT

clone size: -
V gene: TRBV18
D gene: TRBD1
J gene: TRBJ2-7
CDR3 protein: CASSPRGQGAYEQYF
CDR3 DNA: TGTGCCAGCTCACCTAGAGGACAGGGTGCCTACGAGCAGTACTTC

clone size: -
V gene: TRBV29-1
D gene: TRBD2
J gene: TRBJ2-5
CDR3 protein: CSVQGTSGGTGETQYF
CDR3 DNA: TGCAGCGTTCAAGGGACTAGCGGGGGGACCGGTGAGACCCAGTACTTC

clone size: -
V gene: TRBV27
D gene: -
J gene: TRBJ2-1
CDR3 protein: CASRSSSSYNEQFF
CDR3 DNA: TGTGCCAGCAGGTCTAGTAGTAGCTACAATGAGCAGTTCTTC

clone size: -
V gene: TRBV4-3
D gene: -
J gene: TRBJ2-1
CDR3 protein: CASSQDSGVTYNEQFF
CDR3 DNA: TGCGCCAGCAGCCAAGATTCGGGGGTGACCTACAATGAGCAGTTCTTC

clone size: -
V gene: TRBV2
D gene: -
J gene: TRBJ1-6
CDR3 protein: CASAISGAESPLHF
CDR3 DNA: TGTGCCAGCGCAATCTCAGGGGCTGAATCACCCCTCCACTTT

clone size: -
V gene: TRBV27
D gene: -
J gene: TRBJ2-7
CDR3 protein: CASSLSRDSYEQYF
CDR3 DNA: TGTGCCAGCAGTTTATCCAGGGATTCCTACGAGCAGTACTTC

clone size: -
V gene: TRBV5-6
D gene: TRBD1
J gene: TRBJ1-4
CDR3 protein: CASSTRQGKWDEKLFF
CDR3 DNA: TGTGCCAGCAGCACCCGACAGGGGAAATGGGATGAAAAACTGTTTTTT

clone size: -
V gene: TRBV27
D gene: -
J gene: TRBJ2-1
CDR3 protein: CASSQAVHNEQFF
CDR3 DNA: TGTGCCAGCAGCCAAGCCGTCCACAATGAGCAGTTCTTC

clone size: few
V gene: TRBV19
D gene: -
J gene: TRBJ2-1
CDR3 protein: CASSIDLSSGSYNEQFF
CDR3 DNA: TGTGCCAGTAGTATAGATCTATCCAGCGGCTCCTACAATGAGCAGTTCTTC

clone size: -
V gene: TRBV30
D gene: -
J gene: TRBJ2-2
CDR3 protein: CARPGVAGELFF
CDR3 DNA: TGTGCCCGCCCCGGGGTAGCCGGGGAGCTGTTTTTT

clone size: -
V gene: TRBV7-2
D gene: -
J gene: TRBJ1-2
CDR3 protein: CASSQHAANYGYTF
CDR3 DNA: TGTGCCAGCAGCCAACACGCCGCTAACTATGGCTACACCTTC

clone size: -
V gene: TRBV6-1
D gene: -
J gene: TRBJ2-7
CDR3 protein: CASSNTGYEQYF
CDR3 DNA: TGTGCCAGCAGTAACACAGGGTACGAGCAGTACTTC

clone size: -
V gene: TRBV30
D gene: TRBD2
J gene: TRBJ2-7
CDR3 protein: CAWRSWTSAHEQYF
CDR3 DNA: TGTGCCTGGAGGTCTTGGACTAGCGCTCACGAGCAGTACTTC

clone size: once
V gene: TRBV11-2
D gene: -
J gene: TRBJ2-3
CDR3 protein: CASSLDTAGDTQYF
CDR3 DNA: TGTGCCAGCAGCTTAGATACGGCGGGTGATACGCAGTATTTT

clone size: -
V gene: TRBV30
D gene: TRBD1
J gene: TRBJ1-6
CDR3 protein: CAWSHRGSYNSPLHF
CDR3 DNA: TGTGCCTGGAGCCACAGGGGATCGTATAATTCACCCCTCCACTTT

clone size: few
V gene: TRBV30
D gene: TRBD2
J gene: TRBJ2-2
CDR3 protein: CAWSVTSANTGELFF
CDR3 DNA: TGTGCCTGGAGTGTGACTAGCGCGAACACCGGGGAGCTGTTTTTT

clone size: -
V gene: TRBV7-2
D gene: -
J gene: TRBJ1-1
CDR3 protein: CASSLVRGANTEAFF
CDR3 DNA: TGTGCCAGCAGCTTAGTTCGGGGGGCGAACACTGAAGCTTTCTTT

clone size: -
V gene: TRBV14
D gene: -
J gene: TRBJ2-3
CDR3 protein: CASSQAQGITDTQYF
CDR3 DNA: TGTGCCAGCAGCCAAGCACAGGGAATCACAGATACGCAGTATTTT

clone size: -
V gene: TRBV13
D gene: -
J gene: TRBJ2-7
CDR3 protein: CASSLGLGEQYF
CDR3 DNA: TGTGCCAGCAGCTTGGGACTTGGCGAGCAGTACTTC

clone size: -
V gene: TRBV28
D gene: -
J gene: TRBJ2-3
CDR3 protein: CASRPWTALDTDTQYF
CDR3 DNA: TGTGCCAGCAGACCTTGGACAGCCCTAGACACAGATACGCAGTATTTT

clone size: -
V gene: TRBV27
D gene: -
J gene: TRBJ1-3
CDR3 protein: CASSFRSSGNTIYF
CDR3 DNA: TGTGCCAGCAGTTTCAGAAGCTCTGGAAACACCATATATTTT

clone size: -
V gene: TRBV6-1
D gene: TRBD1
J gene: TRBJ2-7
CDR3 protein: CASRGTGSYEQYF
CDR3 DNA: TGTGCCAGCAGGGGGACAGGGTCCTACGAGCAGTACTTC

clone size: -
V gene: TRBV7-2
D gene: -
J gene: TRBJ1-1
CDR3 protein: CASSLQGLFGLGTEAFF
CDR3 DNA: TGTGCCAGCAGCTTACAGGGGCTTTTTGGCTTGGGCACTGAAGCTTTCTTT